This paragraph reports one T cell receptor (beta chain). Its matching antigen is unknown. This sample was included in a study of breast tumors, draining lymph nodes, adjacent tissues. The study's findings and limits: Tumor repertoires ranked between lymph nodes and nontumor tissue in diversity, with V and J gene preferences. The data were judged consistent with most tumor T cells coming from lymph node and expanding in tumor. Luminal-like breast cancer showed significantly greater tumor-nontumor repertoire similarity than basal-like breast cancer did.

One entry per CDR3 protein, called by TCRdb with MiXCR from the multiplex PCR reads. The sample carries about 180,000 distinct CDR3 sequences, roughly 30% recorded once. This CDR3 comprises 16 residues. Germline V gene lookup returns CDR1 MNHEY and CDR2 SVGAGI. The V end lost 2 bases, the J end lost 0 bases, and 11 bases lay between the germline ends. Axillary draining lymph nodes of breast cancer patients supplied the node samples. This chain uses TRBV6-5 with TRBJ1-3; no definite D call. Sequenced sample: axillary lymph node tissue. This TCR was sampled from a female donor with breast cancer. Some clones in this sample may be carry-over from other donors' samples. In DNA, the CDR3 is TGTGCCAGCAGTTACGGTTGGACGCACTCTGGAAACACCATATATTTT. Protein product: CASSYGWTHSGNTIYF.